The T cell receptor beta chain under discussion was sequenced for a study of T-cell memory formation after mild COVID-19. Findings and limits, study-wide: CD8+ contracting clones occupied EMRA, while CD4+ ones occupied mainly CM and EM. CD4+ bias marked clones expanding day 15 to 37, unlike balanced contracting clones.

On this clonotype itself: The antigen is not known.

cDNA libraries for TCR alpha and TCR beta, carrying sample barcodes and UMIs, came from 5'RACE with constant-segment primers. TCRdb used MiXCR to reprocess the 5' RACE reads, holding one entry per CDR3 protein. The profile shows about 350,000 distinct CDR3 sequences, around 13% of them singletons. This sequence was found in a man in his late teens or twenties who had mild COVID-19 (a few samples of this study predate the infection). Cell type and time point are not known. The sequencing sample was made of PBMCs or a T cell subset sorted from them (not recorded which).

In nucleotides, the CDR3 is TGTGCCAGCAGCTTGGCCGGTGGGACAGGGCCCAATCAGCCCCAGCATTTT. This sequence encodes CASSLAGGTGPNQPQHF. The rearrangement links TRBV5-6 to TRBJ1-5, with 9 bases lining up with TRBD1. CDR1 is SGHDT and CDR2 is YYEEEE in the germline V gene. V dropped 0 bases and J dropped 3; count of bases not matched to a gene: 7. The CDR3 has 17 residues.